One and the same sample provided the 32 T cell receptor beta chains below, sequenced in a study of T cells in Graves' hyperthyroidism and ophthalmopathy. The source material, RNA transcripts, was used to amplify TCR beta CDR3 regions. First-round RT-PCR of the TCR CDR3 relied on the HTBI primer set. TCRdb used MiXCR to reprocess the multiplex PCR reads, holding one entry per CDR3 protein. The sample lists more than 550,000 distinct CDR3 sequences; about 17% were seen once. Sequencing was performed on blood. The receptors stem from a woman aged 50 to 60 with Graves' hyperthyroidism that later progressed to Graves' ophthalmopathy.

This clonotype occurred many times. This chain links TRBV3-1 with TRBJ2-3, with TRBD2 matching 7 bases. CDR3 size: 16 residues. Germline assignment: CDR1 LGHDT and CDR2 YNNKEL (reference sequence). With V trimmed by 1 base and J by 1 base, 5 bases remained unmatched. The CDR3 loop is CASSQAERGGTDTQYF. CDR3 coding DNA: TGTGCCAGCAGCCAAGCTGAGCGGGGAGGCACAGATACGCAGTATTTT.

The chain has TRBV2 and TRBJ2-2; D not certain. CDR1 is SNHLY, CDR2 FYNNEI, per germline. V lost 7 bases and J 6 bases, leaving 9 bases between the germline ends. The CDR3 sequence is 12 residues long. CDR3 nucleotides: TGTGCCAGCACCCTCCCGCCCGGGGAGCTGTTTTTT. It yields the protein CASTLPPGELFF.

In its sample, this clonotype was seen a few times. The chain uses TRBV5-6 and TRBJ2-3; a weak D match, TRBD1 (5 bases). V lost 5 bases, J lost 0 bases, and 19 bases lay in between. Per the germline V gene, CDR1 is SGHDT and CDR2 is YYEEEE. CDR3 length: 17 amino acids. The CDR3 sequence: CASSHGVTETSTDTQYF. The DNA of the CDR3 is TGTGCCAGCAGTCATGGGGTGACAGAGACAAGCACAGATACGCAGTATTTT.

A word on this clonotype: One end of the junction is discordant with germline, which a read error may explain. The rearrangement uses TRBV19 and TRBJ2-1; D not certain. CDR1 and CDR2 (germline): LNHDA, SQIVND (reference sequence). The CDR3 loop spans 14 amino acids. This CDR3 is CASTDESSYNEQSF. CDR3 nucleotides: TGTGCCAGTACCGACGAGAGCTCCTACAATGAGCAGTCCTTC.

The chain employs TRBV18 and TRBJ1-5, with D unclear. Germline V gives CDR1 KGHSH, CDR2 LQKENI. The CDR3 runs 15 residues. Trimming took 6 bases from V and 3 from J, leaving 15 bases between them. In DNA form, the CDR3 reads TGTGCCAGCTCCCCCCGGGGATCGATCAATCAGCCCCAGCATTTT. Its translation is CASSPRGSINQPQHF.

This clonotype was seen only a few times. V is TRBV15 and J is TRBJ2-7, with 7 bases matching TRBD1. Germline CDR1 and CDR2: LNHNV and YYDKDF (reference sequence). The V segment lost 1 base and the J segment 0 bases; nucleotides outside the gene matches: 0. The CDR3 spans 14 residues. The CDR3 coding sequence is TGTGCCACCAGCAGAGGGGACAGCTCCTACGAGCAGTACTTC. Its translation: CATSRGDSSYEQYF.

This clonotype has a count of ten or more. The chain links TRBV12-3 or TRBV12-4 to TRBJ1-5; the D is unclear. Trimming stripped 8 bases from V and 4 bases from J, with 15 bases between. The CDR3 totals 14 residues. The CDR3 DNA reads TGTGCCAGCTCCCCGACTGGGGAGAATCAGCCCCAGCATTTT. As protein: CASSPTGENQPQHF.

CDR3 region: CASSSLEVGEAFF. The CDR3 nucleotides are TGTGCCAGCAGCTCTCTTGAGGTCGGCGAAGCTTTCTTT. The genes are TRBV9 and TRBJ1-1, with unresolved D. Germline V gives CDR1 SGDLS, CDR2 YYNGEE. V gave up 4 bases and J gave up 8 bases, with 15 bases separating them. The CDR3 covers 13 residues. Full variable domain (missing parts from reference TRBV9 and TRBJ1-1): DSGVTQTPKHLITATGQRVTLRCSPRSGDLSVYWYQQSLDQGLQFLIQYYNGEERAKGNILERFSAQQFPDLHSELNLSSLELGDSALYFCASSSLEVGEAFFGQGTRLTVV.

V and J are TRBV27 and TRBJ1-5, with a weak D call TRBD1 (6 bases). The V gene's germline CDR1 is MNHEY and CDR2 SMNVEV (reference sequence). This CDR3 comprises 15 residues. Trimming pared 3 bases from V and 6 bases from J, leaving 15 bases between. CDR3 DNA: TGTGCCAGCAGTTTTCGGGGGGCCCCTTCTCAGCCCCAGCATTTT. It codes for CASSFRGAPSQPQHF.

V is TRBV2 and J is TRBJ1-1; 7 bases are shared with TRBD1. Germline lookup yields CDR1 SNHLY and CDR2 FYNNEI. Trimming took 4 bases from V and 3 from J; bases not matched to a gene: 8. This CDR3 comprises 15 residues. Written as DNA, the CDR3 is TGTGCCAGCAGTGCCAGGGGGGGCGTGGACACTGAAGCTTTCTTT. Translated: CASSARGGVDTEAFF.

The genes are TRBV6-1 and TRBJ1-1, with D uncertain. This CDR3 contains 15 residues. Trimming took 1 base from V and 0 from J, leaving 9 bases between them. Germline values: CDR1 MNHNS, CDR2 SASEGT. CDR3 DNA sequence: TGTGCCAGCAGTGAAGTTGGAGAAATGAACACTGAAGCTTTCTTT. Protein: CASSEVGEMNTEAFF.

V gene TRBV7-2 combines with J gene TRBJ2-1, with 14 bases matching TRBD2. Germline CDR1 SGHTA, CDR2 FQGNSA. CDR3 length: 16 amino acids. V was clipped by 2 bases and J by 7 bases; unmatched bases: 4. CDR3 nucleotides: TGTGCCAGCAGCTTACGACTAGCGGGGGGGCCAAATGAGCAGTTCTTC. Its protein product is CASSLRLAGGPNEQFF.

As to this clonotype: No conserved phenylalanine or tryptophan ends this CDR3, so it is likely a read error. The chain joins TRBV7-9 to TRBJ1-5; weak D call: TRBD1 (5 bases). CDR3 length: 14 residues. Germline V gene data show CDR1 as SEHNR and CDR2 as FQNEAQ (reference sequence). V was clipped by 0 bases and J by 2 bases, with 5 bases between them. The chain's CDR3 is CASSLAGGNQPQHL. CDR3 sequence (DNA): TGTGCCAGCAGCTTAGCAGGGGGCAATCAGCCCCAGCATCTT.

This rearrangement joins TRBV19 to TRBJ1-5; D is uncertain. Germline-derived CDR1 and CDR2 are LNHDA and SQIVND (reference sequence). This CDR3 spans 15 amino acids. Trimming took 2 bases from V and 0 from J, leaving 8 bases between them. CDR3 protein: CASSIRVPSNQPQHF. The CDR3 DNA follows: TGTGCCAGTAGTATAAGGGTCCCTAGCAATCAGCCCCAGCATTTT.

This clonotype was counted between two and nine times. V is TRBV6-2 or TRBV6-3 and J is TRBJ2-1; TRBD2 matches at 11 bases. Trimming at V came to 3 bases and at J to 9 bases, leaving 13 bases not matched to a gene. This CDR3 has 17 amino acids. Germline CDR1 is MNHEY and CDR2 is SVGEGT. Here the CDR3 reads CASSYRRLAGSSIEQFF. The CDR3 DNA reads as TGTGCCAGCAGTTATCGCCGACTAGCGGGGAGTTCAATTGAGCAGTTCTTC.

The V gene is TRBV10-2, the J gene TRBJ2-7, with D possibly TRBD1 on 6 matching bases. The CDR3 extends over 16 amino acids. Trimming shortened V by 4 bases and J by 2 bases, and 18 bases separated the two germline ends. Germline CDR1 is WSHSY and CDR2 is SAAADI. The CDR3 sequence is CASSGPDRATTYEQYF. The DNA of the CDR3 is TGCGCCAGCAGTGGCCCGGACAGAGCCACCACCTACGAGCAGTACTTC.

This clonotype was seen only a few times. One end of the junction does not line up with germline, which may come from a read error. The chain combines TRBV11-2 with TRBJ1-2; D perhaps matches TRBD1 (5 bases). The CDR3 is 13 residues long. CDR1 and CDR2 (germline): SGHAT, FQNNGV. CDR3 sequence (DNA): TGTGCCAGCAGCACTCCGCCGGGACTCGGCTACGCCTTC. Encoded protein: CASSTPPGLGYAF.

This clonotype was observed many times. The CDR3 nucleotides read TGTGCCAGCAGTTTGAGTTCGGGGAGCTACGAGCAGTACTTC. It is translated as CASSLSSGSYEQYF. The rearrangement uses TRBV12-3 or TRBV12-4 and TRBJ2-7, with D possibly matching TRBD2 (5 bases). CDR3 length equals 14 residues. The V end was cut by 3 bases, the J end by 3 bases, with 12 bases between.

CDR3 sequence (DNA): TGTGCCAGCAGTTACAGACAGCCGACAGGGGAAAAACTGTTTTTT. Translating gives CASSYRQPTGEKLFF. The chain recombines TRBV6-9 with TRBJ1-4; 7 positions match TRBD1. Germline V gives CDR1 MNHGY, CDR2 SVAAGI. The CDR3 extends over 15 amino acids. The V gene end was trimmed by 3 bases and the J gene end by 8 bases; junction bases not matched to a gene: 9.

This rearrangement joins TRBV7-9 to TRBJ1-2; D is uncertain. Trimming took 5 bases from V and 2 from J, leaving 15 bases between them. The CDR3 has 15 residues. Germline CDR1 SEHNR, CDR2 FQNEAQ (reference sequence). This CDR3 is CASSPIWTENYGYTF. In nucleotides, the CDR3 is TGTGCCAGCAGCCCTATATGGACCGAAAACTATGGCTACACCTTC.

The chain combines TRBV7-3 with TRBJ2-7, with 14 bases aligning to TRBD2. Germline V gene lookup returns CDR1 SGHTA and CDR2 FQGTGA. J was trimmed by 2 bases and V by 4 bases; bases with no gene match: 1. The CDR3 length is 15 residues. The CDR3 spells CASSSTSGGAYEQYF. The CDR3 bases are TGTGCCAGCAGCTCGACTAGCGGGGGGGCCTACGAGCAGTACTTC.

This chain links TRBV6-1 with TRBJ2-1, with D maybe TRBD2 (5 bases). Trimming took off 3 bases at V and 0 bases at J, with 9 bases between the two ends. CDR1 MNHNS and CDR2 SASEGT come from the germline V gene. The CDR3 is 15 amino acids. CDR3 DNA: TGTGCCAGCAGTGAGAGCGGCAGCTCCTACAATGAGCAGTTCTTC. Protein sequence: CASSESGSSYNEQFF.

The chain is built from TRBV4-2 and TRBJ1-3; D not certain. The CDR3 length is 14 residues. Per germline, CDR1 LGHNA and CDR2 YNFKEQ. The V and J ends lost 0 bases and 0 bases respectively, with 3 bases between them. CDR3 protein: CASSQEVSGNTIYF. The DNA for the CDR3 is TGTGCCAGCAGCCAAGAAGTCTCTGGAAACACCATATATTTT.

This clonotype showed up just a few times. The gene calls are TRBV7-9 and TRBJ2-3; maybe TRBD2 (6 bases). CDR1 and CDR2 from the germline V gene are SEHNR and FQNEAQ (reference sequence). The CDR3 contains 16 residues. V was pared by 1 base and J by 1 base, with 12 bases between. The CDR3: CASSLVRGRGTDTQYF. The CDR3 DNA reads TGTGCCAGCAGCTTAGTGCGGGGTCGTGGCACAGATACGCAGTATTTT.

The table lists this clonotype with a few counts. This chain joins TRBV27 and TRBJ2-7, with TRBD2 as a possible D gene (6 bases). In germline, CDR1 is MNHEY, CDR2 SMNVEV (reference sequence). The CDR3 is made up of 15 amino acids. V was pared by 6 bases and J by 2 bases, with 17 bases between. The CDR3 DNA reads TGTGCCAGCAGACTCACCGGGACTGCCGCCTACGAGCAGTACTTC. The encoded protein is CASRLTGTAAYEQYF.

This clonotype was observed many times. The V and J genes are TRBV6-6 and TRBJ2-1; D is unresolved. The germline CDR1 and CDR2 sequences are MNHNY and SVGAGI (reference sequence). This CDR3 is built from 13 residues. V lost 3 bases to trimming and J lost 6 bases, with 9 bases between them. The CDR3 nucleotides read TGTGCCAGCAGTTATTCGCAAATCAATGAGCAGTTCTTC. This gives the protein CASSYSQINEQFF.

Only a few counts were recorded for this clonotype. The chain employs TRBV6-1 and TRBJ2-1; no clear D gene. In germline, CDR1 is MNHNS, CDR2 SASEGT. The CDR3 is made up of 18 amino acids. V shed 3 bases and J shed 1 base, with 19 bases lying between them. The CDR3, as DNA: TGTGCCAGCAGTGATGATCGGAGAAAATTAAAGTCCTACAATGAGCAGTTCTTC. It encodes CASSDDRRKLKSYNEQFF.

This clonotype was counted at least ten times. The chain carries TRBV2 and TRBJ1-2, with D possibly matching TRBD1 (5 bases). CDR1 and CDR2 from the germline V gene are SNHLY and FYNNEI. The CDR3 length is 11 residues. Trimming shortened V by 7 bases and J by 8 bases, and 11 bases separated the two germline ends. CDR3 DNA sequence: TGTGCCAGCATCGTCAGGGACGGCTACACCTTC. Its translation: CASIVRDGYTF.

This clonotype has at least ten counts. The genes are TRBV24-1 and TRBJ1-1; 7 positions match TRBD1. CDR3 length: 14 amino acids. The V gene end was trimmed by 10 bases and the J gene end by 3 bases; junction bases not matched to a gene: 10. Germline assignment: CDR1 KGHDR and CDR2 SFDVKD. The CDR3 nucleotides read TGTGCCACAAGATCGGGACAGACATACACTGAAGCTTTCTTT. Residues: CATRSGQTYTEAFF.

This clonotype has more than one count but fewer than ten. J is TRBJ2-5 and V is TRBV7-6, with TRBD2 matching over 7 bases. The germline gives CDR1 SGHVS, CDR2 FNYEAQ. Germline trimming cut 3 bases from V and 4 bases from J; bases unmatched to any gene: 11. The CDR3 length is 16 residues. The chain's CDR3 is CASSFAGGGRGETQYF. The CDR3, as DNA: TGTGCCAGCAGCTTCGCCGGCGGGGGTCGGGGAGAGACCCAGTACTTC.

The chain recombines TRBV10-3 with TRBJ1-5, with D perhaps TRBD1 (6 bases). The CDR3 runs to 14 residues. The germline V gene has CDR1 ENHRY and CDR2 SYGVKD. Trimming removed 1 base at V and 4 bases at J, with 8 bases between. Written as DNA, the CDR3 is TGTGCCATCAGTGAGTTCGGGACAAATCAGCCCCAGCATTTT. This sequence encodes CAISEFGTNQPQHF.

This clonotype came up a few times. The rearrangement joins TRBV25-1 to TRBJ2-3; the D gene is possibly TRBD2 (6 bases). The CDR3 runs 18 residues. The V and J ends lost 3 bases and 1 base respectively, with 20 bases between them. Germline V CDR1 and CDR2: MGHDK, SYGVNS. The chain's CDR3 is CASSDRVYGGSGTDTQYF. In DNA, the CDR3 is TGTGCCAGCAGTGATCGAGTGTATGGGGGGAGTGGCACAGATACGCAGTATTTT.